The 29 T cell receptor beta chains below come from one sample, sequenced in a study of CD8+ T cells in alopecia areata. Regarding treatment: oral pan-JAK inhibitor, 5-10 mg twice daily. Following extraction, RNA underwent reverse transcription to cDNA, which served as the sequencing template. Clones were sequenced by immunoSEQ multiplex PCR, and TCRdb holds only the in-frame ones, with some missing. In the table there are around 180,000 clones, less than 65% of which are singletons. This sample comprised CD4+ T cells sorted from blood, obtained at week 24, from a patient treated with tofacitinib. These receptors all stem from a human donor with alopecia areata.

J is TRBJ1-1 and V is TRBV7-9; TRBD1 is a possible D gene (6 bases). The CDR3 sequence is 14 residues long. Germline V gene lookup returns CDR1 SEHNR and CDR2 FQNEAQ (reference sequence). V lost 7 bases to trimming and J lost 1 base, with 13 bases between them. The CDR3, as DNA: TGTGCCAGCAAAACGACAGGACCGAACACTGAAGCTTTCTTT. Its translation: CASKTTGPNTEAFF.

V and J are TRBV29-1 and TRBJ2-1; 8 nucleotides line up with TRBD1. The germline gives CDR1 SQVTM, CDR2 ANQGSEA. J gave up 1 base and V 4 bases, and 6 bases lay outside the gene matches. The CDR3 runs 15 residues. CDR3 coding DNA: TGCAGCGTTGCCCGACAGGGGCTTTCCTACAATGAGCAGTTCTTC. Translation: CSVARQGLSYNEQFF.

This chain links TRBV30 with TRBJ1-2, with D unclear. Germline lookup yields CDR1 GTSNPN and CDR2 SVGIG (reference sequence). V lost 8 bases and J 7 bases, leaving 11 bases between the germline ends. The CDR3 has 10 residues. CDR3 sequence (DNA): TGTGCCGTCGATCGAAGTGGCTACACCTTC. Translating it yields CAVDRSGYTF. The full variable domain, completed using reference TRBV30 and TRBJ1-2, is SQTIHQWPATLVQPVGSPLSLECTVEGTSNPNLYWYRQAAGRGLQLLFYSVGIGQISSEVPQNLSASRPQDRQFILSSKKLLLSDSGFYLCAVDRSGYTFGSGTRLTVV.

The rearrangement uses TRBV6-5 and TRBJ2-7; D might be TRBD1 (7 bases). Trimming removed 6 bases at V and 9 bases at J, with 18 bases between. Germline CDR1 MNHEY, CDR2 SVGAGI. The CDR3 is made up of 13 amino acids. The CDR3 reads CASSGTRQGRQYF. CDR3 coding DNA: TGTGCCAGCAGCGGGACTCGACAGGGACGGCAGTACTTC.

The chain employs TRBV7-9 and TRBJ2-6; D might be TRBD2 (5 bases). The CDR3 contains 17 residues. Trimming cost V 1 base and J 0 bases, with 10 bases left between them. Germline V CDR1 and CDR2: SEHNR, FQNEAQ (reference sequence). This CDR3 is CASSLGTGSSGANVLTF. The CDR3 DNA reads TGTGCCAGCAGCTTAGGGACGGGAAGCTCTGGGGCCAACGTCCTGACTTTC.

This clone was observed a handful of times. The genes are TRBV10-3 and TRBJ2-1; either TRBD1 or TRBD2 may fit D (6 bases each). Trimming removed 11 bases at V and 5 bases at J, with 16 bases between. This CDR3 has 13 residues. The V gene's germline CDR1 is ENHRY and CDR2 SYGVKD. CDR3 amino acids: CAVRGTPNNEQFF. The CDR3 DNA follows: TGTGCCGTCCGCGGGACACCGAACAATGAGCAGTTCTTC.

The sample holds many counts of this clone. This chain connects TRBV7-9 to TRBJ1-2; perhaps TRBD1 as D (5 bases). CDR1 is SEHNR, CDR2 FQNEAQ, per germline (reference sequence). Trimming took off 5 bases at V and 4 bases at J, with 8 bases between the two ends. CDR3 size: 12 residues. The CDR3, as DNA: TGTGCCAGCAGCAGGGACGTCTATGGCTACACCTTC. Its translation is CASSRDVYGYTF.

The chain links TRBV6-5 to TRBJ1-2; perhaps TRBD1 as D (5 bases). The CDR3 covers 14 residues. Trimming cost V 5 bases and J 7 bases, with 17 bases left between them. Germline CDR1 MNHEY, CDR2 SVGAGI. The CDR3 spells CASSPQGSLGGYTF. CDR3 nucleotides: TGTGCCAGCAGTCCTCAGGGATCCCTGGGTGGCTACACCTTC.

The V and J genes are TRBV30 and TRBJ1-2, with D unresolved. The CDR3 length is 12 residues. Per germline, CDR1 GTSNPN and CDR2 SVGIG (reference sequence). V was pared by 5 bases and J by 4 bases, with 11 bases between. The CDR3: CAWAGLLYGYTF. CDR3 DNA: TGTGCCTGGGCAGGATTACTCTATGGCTACACCTTC.

J is TRBJ2-5 and V is TRBV6-1; TRBD2 agrees at 8 bases. In germline, CDR1 is MNHNS, CDR2 SASEGT. The CDR3 loop spans 13 amino acids. V gave up 11 bases and J gave up 4 bases; unmatched junction bases: 9. CDR3 residues: CALRSSGAETQYF. In nucleotides, the CDR3 is TGTGCCTTGAGGAGTAGCGGGGCAGAGACCCAGTACTTC.

The rearrangement uses TRBV5-6 and TRBJ2-3; 8 positions match TRBD1. The CDR3 is 15 amino acids. The ends lost 0 bases at V and 5 bases at J; junction bases unmatched: 5. Germline loops: CDR1 SGHDT, CDR2 YYEEEE. The CDR3 reads CASSLVGQGRDTQYF. Here the CDR3 DNA reads TGTGCCAGCAGCTTGGTTGGACAGGGCAGAGATACGCAGTATTTT.

Ten or more counts support this clone. The rearrangement uses TRBV7-2 and TRBJ1-1; tentative D call: TRBD1 (5 bases). The V end was cut by 2 bases, the J end by 1 base, with 11 bases between. CDR3 length: 15 amino acids. CDR1 SGHTA and CDR2 FQGNSA come from the germline V gene. The CDR3 sequence: CASSLFSTGNTEAFF. DNA of the CDR3: TGTGCCAGCAGCTTATTTAGTACAGGGAACACTGAAGCTTTCTTT.

Here the CDR3 DNA reads TGCAGCGTTAATTTCAGGGTGGGAGGCGAGCAGTACTTC. Its translation: CSVNFRVGGEQYF. The rearrangement joins TRBV29-1 to TRBJ2-7; D perhaps matches TRBD2 (6 bases). Trimming removed 5 bases from V and 6 bases from J, with 17 bases in between. The CDR3 runs to 13 residues. CDR1 SQVTM and CDR2 ANQGSEA come from the germline V gene.

The rearrangement uses TRBV30 and TRBJ1-6, with TRBD1 as a possible D gene (5 bases). The CDR3 runs to 15 residues. Germline values: CDR1 GTSNPN, CDR2 SVGIG (reference sequence). The ends were cut back, 4 bases at V and 8 bases at J, with 18 bases in the middle. CDR3 in DNA: TGTGCCTGGACCTCGGACATAAGGGAGGATTCACCCCTCCACTTT. The encoded protein is CAWTSDIREDSPLHF.

The chain has TRBV7-2 and TRBJ2-5, with a possible D match to TRBD1 (5 bases). CDR1 SGHTA and CDR2 FQGNSA come from the germline V gene. V lost 4 bases and J 5 bases, leaving 11 bases between the germline ends. This CDR3 spans 13 amino acids. The CDR3 sequence is CASSSWGRETQYF. CDR3 DNA sequence: TGTGCCAGCAGCTCCTGGGGCCGGGAGACCCAGTACTTC.

The rearrangement joins TRBV5-1 to TRBJ1-6; 7 positions agree with TRBD1. V dropped 0 bases and J dropped 8; count of bases not matched to a gene: 5. The germline V gene has CDR1 SGHRS and CDR2 YFSETQ. This CDR3 comprises 15 residues. CDR3 coding DNA: TGCGCCAGCAGCTTGGCACCAGGGGGTGATTCACCCCTCCACTTT. It translates to CASSLAPGGDSPLHF. Using reference TRBV5-1 and TRBJ1-6 for the parts outside the CDR3, the full variable domain is KAGVTQTPRYLIKTRGQQVTLSCSPISGHRSVSWYQQTPGQGLQFLFEYFSETQRNKGNFPGRFSGRQFSNSRSEMNVSTLELGDSALYLCASSLAPGGDSPLHFGNGTRLTVT.

The rearrangement joins TRBV27 to TRBJ1-1; no reliable D call. The germline V gene has CDR1 MNHEY and CDR2 SMNVEV (reference sequence). Trimming removed 4 bases from V and 3 bases from J, with 9 bases in between. The CDR3 loop spans 13 amino acids. The CDR3 loop reads CASSSRGYTEAFF. CDR3 nucleotides: TGTGCCAGCAGTTCGAGAGGGTACACTGAAGCTTTCTTT.

This clone was seen more than once but under ten times. This sequence joins TRBV19 and TRBJ2-2; 9 bases map to TRBD1. The CDR3 consists of 15 residues. After removal of 7 bases from V and 5 bases from J, the junction contained 8 bases not matched to a gene. Germline V lookup: CDR1 LNHDA, CDR2 SQIVND (reference sequence). CDR3 nucleotides: TGTGCCAGTAACCCCGGGACAGGGTGGACCGGGGAGCTGTTTTTT. Its translation: CASNPGTGWTGELFF.

The chain uses TRBV27 and TRBJ2-7; D is possibly TRBD1 (6 bases). The CDR3 is made up of 18 amino acids. In germline, CDR1 is MNHEY, CDR2 SMNVEV (reference sequence). The V end lost 5 bases, the J end lost 3 bases, and 26 bases lay between the germline ends. CDR3 loop: CASSPRNLQTGHHYEQYF. CDR3 nucleotide sequence: TGTGCCAGCAGTCCACGGAACTTACAGACGGGACATCACTACGAGCAGTACTTC.

The V gene is TRBV5-1, the J gene TRBJ1-1, with no clear D. Germline CDR1 SGHRS, CDR2 YFSETQ. This CDR3 contains 14 residues. V was shortened by 2 bases and J by 1 base, with 9 bases between the two germline ends. The CDR3 DNA reads TGCGCCAGCAGCTTAGGTGGACGGAACACTGAAGCTTTCTTT. Its translation: CASSLGGRNTEAFF. The whole variable domain, remainder taken from reference TRBV5-1 and TRBJ1-1, is KAGVTQTPRYLIKTRGQQVTLSCSPISGHRSVSWYQQTPGQGLQFLFEYFSETQRNKGNFPGRFSGRQFSNSRSEMNVSTLELGDSALYLCASSLGGRNTEAFFGQGTRLTVV.

This clone was observed a single time. The chain employs TRBV25-1 and TRBJ2-7; D is unresolved. Between the trimmed V and J ends, which lost 9 bases and 2 bases, there was a span of 20 bases. The CDR3 is 15 amino acids. Looked up from germline, CDR1 is MGHDK and CDR2 is SYGVNS. CDR3 sequence reads: CASTESRATTYEQYF. CDR3 sequence (DNA): TGTGCCAGTACTGAATCTAGGGCCACCACCTACGAGCAGTACTTC.

The V call is TRBV9, the J call TRBJ2-3; D remains ambiguous. The CDR3 extends over 13 amino acids. Germline lookup yields CDR1 SGDLS and CDR2 YYNGEE. V was trimmed by 1 base and J by 2 bases, leaving 5 bases between them. In DNA form, the CDR3 reads TGTGCCAGCAGCGTACTAACCACAGATACGCAGTATTTT. This sequence encodes CASSVLTTDTQYF.

V is TRBV10-3 and J is TRBJ1-3, with D maybe TRBD1 (5 bases). Per germline, CDR1 ENHRY and CDR2 SYGVKD. The CDR3 extends over 17 amino acids. V shed 2 bases and J shed 4 bases, with 18 bases lying between them. CDR3 loop: CAISEAGPNLIGNTIYF. The DNA for the CDR3 is TGTGCCATCAGTGAGGCGGGACCGAACCTGATAGGAAACACCATATATTTT.

This clone was recorded a few times. The chain carries TRBV7-2 and TRBJ2-2; 7 bases line up with TRBD1. With 3 bases clipped from V and 3 bases from J, the junction kept 4 bases outside the gene matches. CDR1 is SGHTA, CDR2 FQGNSA, per germline. CDR3 length: 15 amino acids. The CDR3 DNA follows: TGTGCCAGCAGCTTTCAACAGGGGCACACCGGGGAGCTGTTTTTT. Encoded protein: CASSFQQGHTGELFF.

This clone was observed a few times. The chain links TRBV6-5 to TRBJ2-7; the D gene is possibly TRBD1 (6 bases). V gave up 6 bases and J gave up 3 bases, with 12 bases separating them. The CDR3 extends over 13 amino acids. The germline V gene encodes CDR1 MNHEY and CDR2 SVGAGI. DNA for the CDR3: TGTGCCAGCAGGGCAGGGACAAACTACGAGCAGTACTTC. Translation: CASRAGTNYEQYF.

This clone turned up a few times. This sequence joins TRBV29-1 and TRBJ1-1, with D tentatively TRBD1 (5 bases). With 7 bases removed from V and 4 bases from J, the gap between germline ends came to 10 bases. This CDR3 is built from 11 residues. Looked up from germline, CDR1 is SQVTM and CDR2 is ANQGSEA. The CDR3 nucleotides read TGCAGCGGGTCGGGGGGCACTGAAGCTTTCTTT. Its translation: CSGSGGTEAFF.

The chain has TRBV29-1 and TRBJ2-1, with D unresolved. This CDR3 contains 14 residues. Germline V gene data show CDR1 as SQVTM and CDR2 as ANQGSEA. V lost 4 bases and J 5 bases, leaving 15 bases between the germline ends. Here the CDR3 reads CSVVGLLTNNEQFF. The CDR3, as DNA: TGCAGCGTTGTGGGTCTCCTTACTAACAATGAGCAGTTCTTC.

This chain joins TRBV10-3 and TRBJ2-3; 7 nucleotides line up with TRBD2. Germline V gives CDR1 ENHRY, CDR2 SYGVKD. This CDR3 has 13 amino acids. V was clipped by 11 bases and J by 1 base; unmatched bases: 6. CDR3: CAARGGRTDTQYF. CDR3 bases: TGTGCCGCACGCGGGGGTCGCACAGATACGCAGTATTTT.

V gene TRBV4-1 combines with J gene TRBJ1-6; D may be TRBD1 (6 bases). The V gene lost 1 base and the J gene lost 7 bases, with 17 bases spanning the gap. The CDR3 has 17 amino acids. Germline V gives CDR1 MGHRA, CDR2 YSYEKL. CDR3 in amino acids: CASSQGNGGGGNSPLHF. For the CDR3, the DNA is TGCGCCAGCAGCCAAGGTAACGGCGGAGGGGGGAATTCACCCCTCCACTTT.